A single sample is the source of the 31 T cell receptor beta chains below, sequenced in a study of CXCR3-negative and CXCR3-positive naive CD8 T cells. The libraries of TRB cDNA were prepared using 5' RACE with UMI labels. For each CDR3 protein, TCRdb gives one entry from its re-call of the 5' RACE reads, without DNA. The sample has about 22,000 distinct CDR3 sequences; the top ten hold 20% to 25%. The material sequenced was memory CD8+ T cells from blood. The receptors stem from a human donor in good health. Some clones in this sample may be carry-over from other donors' samples.

The chain has TRBV12-3 or TRBV12-4 and TRBJ2-7; TCRdb's D gene call, TRBD1, goes unchecked for lack of DNA. This CDR3 is 12 amino acids long. The CDR3 protein is CASSWDSYEQYF.

The chain employs TRBV6-4 and TRBJ2-2. Germline lookup yields CDR1 MRHNA and CDR2 SNTAGT. This CDR3 comprises 14 residues. CDR3 sequence: CASSDSAGTGELFF.

The gene calls are TRBV28 and TRBJ2-7; absent DNA, TCRdb's TRBD1 call cannot be checked. Germline V gene sequence: CDR1 MDHEN, CDR2 SYDVKM. The CDR3 covers 16 residues. CDR3 sequence reads: CASSPRGGETSYEQYF.

This sequence joins TRBV5-1 and TRBJ1-1; TCRdb selects TRBD1, and the lack of DNA leaves this call unchecked. The CDR3 is made up of 17 amino acids. Germline CDR1 is SGHRS and CDR2 is YFSETQ. CDR3 loop: CASSLLGTHHLNTEAFF.

The chain links TRBV19 to TRBJ2-5. The CDR3 covers 13 residues. Per germline, CDR1 LNHDA and CDR2 SQIVND (reference sequence). The CDR3 here is CASTAYLGETQYF.

V and J are TRBV29-1 and TRBJ2-7; TCRdb indicates TRBD1, and absent DNA this call remains unverified. This CDR3 comprises 12 residues. CDR1 SQVTM and CDR2 ANQGSEA come from the germline V gene. The CDR3 is CSVSRGTYEQYF.

The V and J genes are TRBV7-2 and TRBJ2-1; TCRdb names TRBD2, which stays unverified in the absence of DNA. The germline gives CDR1 SGHTA, CDR2 FQGNSA. The CDR3 is 15 residues long. This CDR3 is CASSPGPGGIGEQFF.

The rearrangement uses TRBV6-1 and TRBJ1-4; without DNA, the TCRdb call of TRBD1 cannot be checked. The CDR3 runs 13 residues. The germline V gene has CDR1 MNHNS and CDR2 SASEGT. The CDR3 here is CASSRGEYEKLFF.

This chain connects TRBV6-2 or TRBV6-3 to TRBJ2-1; TCRdb gives TRBD1 as the D gene, but with no DNA this cannot be confirmed. The CDR3 is 17 amino acids. CDR1 is MNHEY, CDR2 SVGEGT, per germline. CDR3 residues: CASSYSPGSLRYNEQFF.

The gene calls are TRBV7-3 and TRBJ2-1; checking the TCRdb D call of TRBD1 is not possible without DNA. CDR3 length equals 11 residues. CDR1 and CDR2 (germline): SGHTA, FQGTGA. This chain's CDR3 is CASSGGTVEFF.

By frequency, this clonotype registers medium-sized. V usage is TRBV6-4 and J usage is TRBJ2-1; the TRBD2 assignment by TCRdb is unverifiable without DNA. This CDR3 is built from 15 residues. CDR1 is MRHNA, CDR2 SNTAGT, per germline. The CDR3 sequence is CASSALAGEVDEQFF.

The chain employs TRBV3-1 and TRBJ2-2; the TCRdb call, TRBD1, lacks DNA for checking. From germline, CDR1 is LGHDT and CDR2 YNNKEL (reference sequence). The CDR3 covers 14 residues. CDR3 region: CASHAGAVSGELFF.

This chain connects TRBV23-1 to TRBJ2-7. TRBV23-1 is classed as an ORF, of uncertain function. The CDR3 runs to 11 residues. The chain's CDR3 is CASSRVYEQYF.

CDR3 residues: CASSQGTGHPYEQYF. The rearrangement joins TRBV27 to TRBJ2-7; TCRdb lists TRBD1, though no DNA is available to test this call. Germline CDR1 reads MNHEY; CDR2 reads SMNVEV (reference sequence). The CDR3 extends over 15 amino acids.

The chain couples TRBV6-4 to TRBJ2-2; TCRdb's D gene call, TRBD1, goes unchecked for lack of DNA. Germline CDR1 and CDR2: MRHNA and SNTAGT. The CDR3 has 12 amino acids. The CDR3 is CASSEGAGELFF.

This chain links TRBV28 with TRBJ2-1; TCRdb reports TRBD2, a call that lacks DNA to check it against. CDR1 is MDHEN, CDR2 SYDVKM, per germline. The CDR3 is made up of 15 amino acids. The CDR3 region is CASSLGGTSGDEQFF.

The chain uses TRBV28 and TRBJ2-1. Germline V CDR1 and CDR2: MDHEN, SYDVKM. The CDR3 is made up of 14 amino acids. The CDR3 is CASSPIWGNNEQFF.

The chain is built from TRBV6-5 and TRBJ2-1; as DNA is missing, the TRBD2 call by TCRdb cannot be tested. The V gene's germline CDR1 is MNHEY and CDR2 SVGAGI. CDR3 length: 15 residues. CDR3 region: CASSYRDSPGNEQFF.

The chain combines TRBV7-9 with TRBJ2-7; the D call of TRBD1 rests on TCRdb alone, since no DNA is present to check it. Germline V lookup: CDR1 SEHNR, CDR2 FQNEAQ (reference sequence). CDR3 size: 14 residues. CDR3 loop: CASSPPDQGYEQYF.

Here the CDR3 reads CASSQEVQTAETQYF. The chain recombines TRBV4-3 with TRBJ2-5; no DNA is available, so the TRBD2 call from TCRdb remains unchecked. The germline V gene encodes CDR1 LGHNA and CDR2 YSLEER. The CDR3 is 15 amino acids.

The chain employs TRBV7-9 and TRBJ2-1. The CDR3 has 14 residues. CDR1 and CDR2 from the germline V gene are SEHNR and FQNEAQ (reference sequence). The CDR3 protein is CASSPRGPYNEQFF.

This sequence joins TRBV7-2 and TRBJ1-2; TCRdb lists TRBD1, though no DNA is available to test this call. Germline CDR1 is SGHTA and CDR2 is FQGNSA. The CDR3 spans 15 residues. This CDR3 is CASSLGIRVAYGYTF.

The J gene is TRBJ2-7, the V gene TRBV13. The CDR3 spans 13 residues. The V gene's germline CDR1 is PRHDT and CDR2 FYEKMQ (reference sequence). This chain's CDR3 is CASSPPRSYEQYF.

The V gene is TRBV20-1, the J gene TRBJ2-3. This CDR3 spans 13 amino acids. Germline V gene lookup returns CDR1 DFQATT and CDR2 SNEGSKA (reference sequence). The CDR3 is CSARFVDSHTQYF.

V usage is TRBV6-6 and J usage is TRBJ2-7; as DNA is missing, the TRBD1 call by TCRdb cannot be tested. The CDR3 loop spans 12 amino acids. Germline V gene data show CDR1 as MNHNY and CDR2 as SVGAGI (reference sequence). The CDR3: CASSYGVAEQYF.

The J gene is TRBJ2-3, the V gene TRBV29-1; lacking DNA, the TRBD2 call made by TCRdb goes unchecked. CDR3 length: 15 amino acids. Germline-derived CDR1 and CDR2 are SQVTM and ANQGSEA. This CDR3 is CSVDWESSSTDTQYF.

CDR3 amino acids: CASTPTGAGEQYF. This chain connects TRBV7-6 to TRBJ2-7; lacking DNA, the TRBD1 call made by TCRdb goes unchecked. CDR3 size: 13 residues. The germline V gene has CDR1 SGHVS and CDR2 FNYEAQ.

V gene TRBV29-1 combines with J gene TRBJ2-7; the TCRdb call, TRBD1, lacks DNA for checking. The CDR3 runs 14 residues. Germline lookup yields CDR1 SQVTM and CDR2 ANQGSEA. The CDR3 sequence: CSVAWDRDSYEQYF.

V and J are TRBV6-4 and TRBJ2-1. Germline CDR1 MRHNA, CDR2 SNTAGT. CDR3 size: 15 residues. The CDR3: CASSEQGGSYNEQFF.

The V gene is TRBV6-5, the J gene TRBJ2-3; absent DNA, TCRdb's TRBD2 call cannot be checked. Per germline, CDR1 MNHEY and CDR2 SVGAGI. The CDR3 is 14 amino acids. CDR3 protein: CASSYRDFTDTQYF.

This chain links TRBV19 with TRBJ2-7; TCRdb indicates TRBD1, and absent DNA this call remains unverified. This CDR3 spans 15 amino acids. Germline CDR1 LNHDA, CDR2 SQIVND (reference sequence). The CDR3 spells CASSIGTGVNSEQYF. Supplemented by reference TRBV19 and TRBJ2-7, the full variable domain reads DGGITQSPKYLFRKEGQNVTLSCEQNLNHDAMYWYRQDPGQGLRLIYYSQIVNDFQKGDIAEGYSVSREKKESFPLTVTSAQKNPTAFYLCASSIGTGVNSEQYFGPGTRLTVT.